The present TCR beta chain was sequenced within a study of blood T cell repertoires in COVID-19. Study context: Samples of COVID-19 (acute and convalescent) were obtained from the United States, Italy and Spain. Sample material is recorded as cDNA or gDNA derived from T cells, B-cell-depleted T cells, or PBMCs.

Followed longitudinally, the Seattle patients had been enrolled during active infection. Source study methods: Quantification of nucleated cells was approximated via reference gene primer amplification. Using immunoSEQ multiplex PCR, the repertoire was profiled, and TCRdb retains in-frame clones only, with some absent. The V and J calls and clone size come from that table; D and trimming were worked out from the DNA. In the table there are 250,000 to 300,000 clones, approximately 89% of which are singletons. Germline V lookup: CDR1 SGHDT, CDR2 YYEEEE. The V end lost 2 bases, the J end lost 2 bases, and 10 bases lay between the germline ends. The CDR3 has 14 residues.

The sequencing sample was made of peripheral blood. The sequence was obtained from a woman aged 30 to 39 with COVID-19, enrolled during active disease. The chain recombines TRBV5-6 with TRBJ1-1; D is perhaps TRBD1 (5 bases). The CDR3 bases are TGTGCCAGCAGCTTTAGGGGCCTTAACACTGAAGCTTTCTTT. Protein: CASSFRGLNTEAFF. Full variable domain (outside the CDR3, taken from reference TRBV5-6 and TRBJ1-1): DAGVTQSPTHLIKTRGQQVTLRCSPKSGHDTVSWYQQALGQGPQFIFQYYEEEERQRGNFPDRFSGHQFPNYSSELNVNALLLGDSALYLCASSFRGLNTEAFFGQGTRLTVV.